The clone carrying this TCR beta chain is deemed medium-sized. What it binds is not known. The Oncomine TCR Beta short-read assay was applied to DNA of cultured CD4+ T cells. Using its own MiXCR run on the PCR reads, TCRdb lists one record per CDR3 protein. Of under 14,000 distinct CDR3 sequences in the sample, roughly 24% were seen once. This sample is drawn from a study of vaccination and CD4 T cells after COVID-19. About the study: Convalescent donors were composed of six males and four females, of whom two were Hispanic. For post-vaccine samples, collection took place a median roughly 72 days after dose two, ranging from 14 to 241.

This CDR3 contains 13 residues. CDR1 is DFQATT and CDR2 is SNEGSKA in the germline V gene (reference sequence). The ends were cut back, 5 bases at V and 5 bases at J, with 15 bases in the middle. Treatment here: roughly 10-day PBMC culture with coronavirus spike peptide pools or control peptides (ViraFEST assay). ViraFEST expanded antigen-specific T cells with peptide pools, then sequenced TCRs. Sequencing used CD4+ T cells from blood, cultured in vitro, obtained after SARS-CoV-2 vaccination. The receptor comes from a human donor who had recovered from COVID-19. The chain has TRBV20-1 and TRBJ2-5; D is possibly TRBD1 (6 bases). The CDR3 DNA sequence: TGCAGTGCTCACCAACAGGGCTCCGAGACCCAGTACTTC. This gives the protein CSAHQQGSETQYF.